This T cell receptor (beta chain) derives from a study of T cells in Graves' hyperthyroidism and ophthalmopathy. Study at large: Peripheral blood draws took place at initial diagnosis, ahead of any treatment.

RNA transcripts provided the source from which TCR beta CDR3 regions were amplified. The study used the HTBI primer set for a first-round RT-PCR of the TCR CDR3. TCRdb re-analysed the multiplex PCR reads in MiXCR, keeping a single row per CDR3 protein. This table holds about 590,000 distinct CDR3 sequences, around 14% found once. The sequenced sample was blood. This TCR was recovered from a woman under 30 with Graves' ophthalmopathy.

CDR3 in amino acids: CASSYSERSGVPLHF. The CDR3 DNA follows: TGTGCCAGCAGTTACTCTGAAAGAAGCGGGGTTCCCCTCCACTTT. The gene calls are TRBV6-5 and TRBJ1-6; no definite D call. The germline V and J ends were trimmed by 0 bases and 13 bases, with 16 bases remaining between them. The CDR3 is 15 residues long. Germline loops: CDR1 MNHEY, CDR2 SVGAGI.